What follows are 17 T cell receptor beta chains derived from one specimen sequenced in a study of sequential checkpoint blockade in melanoma. Method: immunoSEQ multiplex PCR; TCRdb's copy keeps in-frame clones and lacks some. The sample records 20,000 to 25,000 clones, around 70% being singletons. Treatment noted: randomized to nivolumab then ipilimumab (arm A) or the reverse (arm B). Sequencing was performed on CD8+ T cells sorted from blood (inferred from file names), taken from a patient given nivolumab and ipilimumab in sequence. The origin of the receptors is a human donor with melanoma.

This clone was counted only a few times. The chain links TRBV5-4 to TRBJ2-3, with D possibly matching TRBD2 (6 bases). Germline assignment: CDR1 SGHNT and CDR2 YYREEE (reference sequence). The CDR3 runs to 15 residues. The V and J ends lost 4 bases and 2 bases respectively, with 14 bases between them. CDR3 loop: CASSHGTLYTDTQYF. The CDR3 DNA follows: TGTGCCAGCAGCCACGGGACTCTGTACACAGATACGCAGTATTTT.

As to this clone: At one end the junction does not follow the germline gene, possibly because of a read error. V and J are TRBV10-3 and TRBJ2-1; 9 nucleotides align to TRBD2. This CDR3 spans 15 amino acids. Germline CDR1 reads ENHRY; CDR2 reads SYGVKD. DNA for the CDR3: TGTGCCAGCAGTACATTAGCGGGGGAGGACAATGAGCAGTTCTTC. It yields the protein CASSTLAGEDNEQFF.

The V call is TRBV7-2, the J call TRBJ2-5, with a possible D match to TRBD2 (5 bases). The CDR3 contains 12 residues. In germline, CDR1 is SGHTA, CDR2 FQGNSA. Trimming stripped 5 bases from V and 9 bases from J, with 13 bases between. CDR3 sequence reads: CASSPSGAAQYF. In DNA form, the CDR3 reads TGTGCCAGCAGCCCCTCAGGAGCGGCCCAGTACTTC.

The chain has TRBV6-4 and TRBJ1-1, with D unclear. This CDR3 comprises 15 residues. The V and J ends lost 3 bases and 6 bases respectively, with 17 bases between them. The germline V gene has CDR1 MRHNA and CDR2 SNTAGT. In nucleotides, the CDR3 is TGTGCCAGCAGTGAATCCTCCACGGGAGGCGCTGAAGCTTTCTTT. This translates into CASSESSTGGAEAFF.

This chain joins TRBV4-3 and TRBJ1-2; D is ambiguous. V gave up 0 bases and J gave up 8 bases, with 16 bases separating them. Germline CDR1 reads LGHNA; CDR2 reads YSLEER. The CDR3 totals 15 residues. CDR3: CASSQDTGRTSGYTF. CDR3 DNA: TGCGCCAGCAGCCAAGATACGGGGAGGACGTCAGGCTACACCTTC.

The chain uses TRBV5-3 and TRBJ1-2; D unresolved. TRBV5-3 qualifies as an ORF whose function is uncertain. This CDR3 contains 13 residues. The V and J ends lost 8 bases and 8 bases respectively, with 19 bases between them. The CDR3 region is CASSPTVSSGYTF. Written as DNA, the CDR3 is TGTGCCAGCAGCCCCACAGTATCCTCGGGCTACACCTTC.

V is TRBV27 and J is TRBJ1-6, with D perhaps TRBD1 (5 bases). The CDR3 is 16 residues long. The germline CDR1 and CDR2 sequences are MNHEY and SMNVEV (reference sequence). The germline V and J ends were trimmed by 4 bases and 11 bases, with 21 bases remaining between them. The DNA of the CDR3 is TGTGCCAGCAGTTCCACCCCGGGGGGACGTGGGGCACCCCTCCACTTT. Amino acid sequence: CASSSTPGGRGAPLHF.

The genes are TRBV9 and TRBJ2-2; D gene unclear. Looked up from germline, CDR1 is SGDLS and CDR2 is YYNGEE. There are 15 residues in the CDR3. The V end lost 0 bases, the J end lost 3 bases, and 9 bases lay between the germline ends. CDR3 in DNA: TGTGCCAGCAGCGTAGGTGGCACCGACACCGGGGAGCTGTTTTTT. Protein product: CASSVGGTDTGELFF.

The genes are TRBV6-1 and TRBJ1-4; D is undetermined. The CDR3 has 12 amino acids. Trimming pared 6 bases from V and 12 bases from J, leaving 14 bases between. Per germline, CDR1 MNHNS and CDR2 SASEGT. CDR3 nucleotides: TGTGCCAGCAGGAACACCGGGAAGGAACTGTTTTTT. Protein: CASRNTGKELFF.

The chain has TRBV4-2 and TRBJ2-3, with TRBD2 matching 9 bases. Germline CDR1 is LGHNA and CDR2 is YNFKEQ. V shed 5 bases and J 2 bases; nucleotides not matched to a gene: 5. This CDR3 is 15 amino acids long. The CDR3 is CASSVGGGATDTQYF. CDR3 bases: TGTGCCAGCAGCGTCGGCGGGGGGGCCACAGATACGCAGTATTTT.

The V and J genes are TRBV7-3 and TRBJ2-5, with TRBD2 matching 10 bases. With V trimmed by 5 bases and J by 4 bases, 10 bases remained unmatched. Germline lookup yields CDR1 SGHTA and CDR2 FQGTGA. This CDR3 contains 16 residues. The CDR3 reads CASSPGRLAGVETQYF. In DNA form, the CDR3 reads TGTGCCAGCAGCCCTGGCCGGCTAGCGGGGGTAGAGACCCAGTACTTC. The whole variable domain, filled in from reference TRBV7-3 and TRBJ2-5, reads GAGVSQTPSNKVTEKGKYVELRCDPISGHTALYWYRQSLGQGPEFLIYFQGTGAADDSGLPNDRFFAVRPEGSVSTLKIQRTERGDSAVYLCASSPGRLAGVETQYFGPGTRLLVL.

DNA for the CDR3: TGTGCCAGCAGTCCCTGGCAGTCGAACACTGAAGCTTTCTTT. Encoded protein: CASSPWQSNTEAFF. The chain uses TRBV2 and TRBJ1-1, with D hard to call. The CDR3 runs to 14 residues. Per the germline V gene, CDR1 is SNHLY and CDR2 is FYNNEI. V lost 5 bases and J 1 base, leaving 11 bases between the germline ends.

The V gene is TRBV2, the J gene TRBJ1-5; D is undetermined. Trimming stripped 5 bases from V and 8 bases from J, with 22 bases between. The CDR3 contains 16 residues. The V gene's germline CDR1 is SNHLY and CDR2 FYNNEI. DNA for the CDR3: TGTGCCAGCAGTCCCCATCGGGGTGTGCTGGAGAAGCCCCAGCATTTT. Translation gives CASSPHRGVLEKPQHF.

The CDR3 reads CASSSRDSGNTIYF. The CDR3 DNA sequence: TGTGCCAGCAGCTCCCGGGACTCTGGAAACACCATATATTTT. This chain links TRBV2 with TRBJ1-3; no clear D. From germline, CDR1 is SNHLY and CDR2 FYNNEI. This CDR3 is 14 amino acids long. Trimming pared 6 bases from V and 0 bases from J, leaving 9 bases between.

The chain employs TRBV9 and TRBJ2-1, with 9 bases fitting TRBD2. CDR3 length: 15 residues. Germline V gene data show CDR1 as SGDLS and CDR2 as YYNGEE. The junction had 8 bases not matched to a gene; V was cut back by 0 bases and J by 10 bases. The CDR3 sequence: CASSVEGGGANEQFF. In nucleotides, the CDR3 is TGTGCCAGCAGCGTAGAGGGCGGGGGGGCGAACGAGCAGTTCTTC. The variable domain in full, completed from reference TRBV9 and TRBJ2-1, reads DSGVTQTPKHLITATGQRVTLRCSPRSGDLSVYWYQQSLDQGLQFLIQYYNGEERAKGNILERFSAQQFPDLHSELNLSSLELGDSALYFCASSVEGGGANEQFFGPGTRLTVL.

This clone was seen just once. The chain is built from TRBV2 and TRBJ2-3; 9 bases are shared with TRBD2. V gave up 7 bases and J gave up 0 bases; unmatched junction bases: 11. The CDR3 loop spans 17 amino acids. The germline V gene encodes CDR1 SNHLY and CDR2 FYNNEI. CDR3 DNA sequence: TGTGCCAGCAAAGGGCCTAGCGGGGCCCCTAGCACAGATACGCAGTATTTT. This gives the protein CASKGPSGAPSTDTQYF.

The CDR3 sequence is CASSYSVARTGELFF. The DNA of the CDR3 is TGTGCCAGCAGTTACTCGGTAGCAAGAACCGGGGAGCTGTTTTTT. This chain links TRBV6-5 with TRBJ2-2; D remains unclear. The V end lost 0 bases, the J end lost 5 bases, and 10 bases lay between the germline ends. CDR3 length: 15 residues. Per the germline V gene, CDR1 is MNHEY and CDR2 is SVGAGI.